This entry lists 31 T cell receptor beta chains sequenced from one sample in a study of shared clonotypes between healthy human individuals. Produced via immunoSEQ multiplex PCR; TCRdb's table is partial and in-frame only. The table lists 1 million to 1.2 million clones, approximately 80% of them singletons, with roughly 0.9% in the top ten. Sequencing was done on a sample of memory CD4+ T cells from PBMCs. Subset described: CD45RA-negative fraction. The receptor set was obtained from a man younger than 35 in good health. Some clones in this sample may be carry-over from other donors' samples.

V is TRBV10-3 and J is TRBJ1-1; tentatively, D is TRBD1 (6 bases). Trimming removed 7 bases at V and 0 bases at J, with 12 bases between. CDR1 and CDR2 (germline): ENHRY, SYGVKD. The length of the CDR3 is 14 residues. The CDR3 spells CAIKGGAMNTEAFF. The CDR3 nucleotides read TGTGCCATCAAGGGGGGAGCCATGAACACTGAAGCTTTCTTT.

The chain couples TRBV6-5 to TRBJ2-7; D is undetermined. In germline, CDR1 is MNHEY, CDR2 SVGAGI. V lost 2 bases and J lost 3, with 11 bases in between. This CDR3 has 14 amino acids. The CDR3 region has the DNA TGTGCCAGCAGTTACCGAGACTCAAACTACGAGCAGTACTTC. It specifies CASSYRDSNYEQYF.

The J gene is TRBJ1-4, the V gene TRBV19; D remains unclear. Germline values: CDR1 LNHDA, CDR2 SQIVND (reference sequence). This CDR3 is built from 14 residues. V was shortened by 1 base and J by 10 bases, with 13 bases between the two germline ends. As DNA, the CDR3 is TGTGCCAGTAGTATAGGGCCCGGCCACGGAAAACTGTTTTTT. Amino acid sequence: CASSIGPGHGKLFF.

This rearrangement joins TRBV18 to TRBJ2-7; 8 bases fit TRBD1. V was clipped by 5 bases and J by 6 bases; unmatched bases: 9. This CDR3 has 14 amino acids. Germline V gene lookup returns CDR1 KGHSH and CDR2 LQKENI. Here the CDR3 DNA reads TGTGCCAGCTCAAAGGGACAGGAGCGTGGCGAGCAGTACTTC. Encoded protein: CASSKGQERGEQYF.

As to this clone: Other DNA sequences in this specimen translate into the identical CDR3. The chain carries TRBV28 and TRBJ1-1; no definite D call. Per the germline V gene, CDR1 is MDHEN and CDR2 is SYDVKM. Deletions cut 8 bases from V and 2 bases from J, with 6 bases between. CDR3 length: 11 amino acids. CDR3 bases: TGTGCCAGCCGGTCCAACACTGAAGCTTTCTTT. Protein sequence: CASRSNTEAFF.

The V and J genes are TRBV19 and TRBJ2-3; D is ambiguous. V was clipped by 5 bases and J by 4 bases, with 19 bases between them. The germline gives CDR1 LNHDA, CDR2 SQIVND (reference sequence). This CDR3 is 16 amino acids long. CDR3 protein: CASSAVGPRVADTQYF. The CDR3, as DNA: TGTGCCAGTAGTGCAGTGGGCCCCCGGGTGGCAGATACGCAGTATTTT.

The CDR3 spells CASSVAGAGGYTF. The CDR3 DNA sequence: TGTGCCAGCAGCGTAGCAGGGGCCGGTGGCTACACCTTC. The gene calls are TRBV9 and TRBJ1-2; the D gene is possibly TRBD1 (6 bases). This CDR3 comprises 13 residues. Between the trimmed V and J ends, which lost 0 bases and 7 bases, there was a span of 10 bases. Germline V gene lookup returns CDR1 SGDLS and CDR2 YYNGEE. The whole variable domain, filled in from reference TRBV9 and TRBJ1-2, reads DSGVTQTPKHLITATGQRVTLRCSPRSGDLSVYWYQQSLDQGLQFLIQYYNGEERAKGNILERFSAQQFPDLHSELNLSSLELGDSALYFCASSVAGAGGYTFGSGTRLTVV.

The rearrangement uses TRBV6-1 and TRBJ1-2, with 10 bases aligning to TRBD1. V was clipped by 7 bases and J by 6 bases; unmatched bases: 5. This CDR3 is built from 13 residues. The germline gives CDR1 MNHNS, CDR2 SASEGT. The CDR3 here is CASIPDRGHGYTF. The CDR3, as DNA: TGTGCCAGCATTCCCGACAGGGGGCATGGCTACACCTTC.

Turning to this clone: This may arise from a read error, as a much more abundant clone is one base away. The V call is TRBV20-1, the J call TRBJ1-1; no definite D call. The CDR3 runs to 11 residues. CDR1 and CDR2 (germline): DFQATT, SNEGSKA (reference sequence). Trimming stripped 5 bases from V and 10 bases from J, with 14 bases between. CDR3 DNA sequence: TGCAGTGCTTCTCCCGAGCCAGGAGCTTTCTTT. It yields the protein CSASPEPGAFF.

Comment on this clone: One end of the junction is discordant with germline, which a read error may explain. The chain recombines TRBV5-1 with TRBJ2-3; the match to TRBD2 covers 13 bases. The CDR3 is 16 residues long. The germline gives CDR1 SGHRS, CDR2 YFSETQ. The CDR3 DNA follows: TGCGCCAGCAGCGAGGGACTAGCGGGGAGCACAAATACGCAGTATTTT. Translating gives CASSEGLAGSTNTQYF.

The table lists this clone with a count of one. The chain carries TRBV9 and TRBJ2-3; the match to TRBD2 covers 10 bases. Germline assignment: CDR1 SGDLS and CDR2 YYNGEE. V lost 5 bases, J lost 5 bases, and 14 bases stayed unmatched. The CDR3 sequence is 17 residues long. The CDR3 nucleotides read TGTGCCAGCAGTCGTTCCGTCGGGACTAGCGAGAGAGATACGCAGTATTTT. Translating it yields CASSRSVGTSERDTQYF.

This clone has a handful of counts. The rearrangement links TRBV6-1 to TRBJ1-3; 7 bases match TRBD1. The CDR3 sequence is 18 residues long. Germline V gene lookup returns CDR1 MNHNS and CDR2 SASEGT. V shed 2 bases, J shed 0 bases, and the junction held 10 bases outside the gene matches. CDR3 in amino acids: CASSEYVGQASSGNTIYF. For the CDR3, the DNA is TGTGCCAGCAGTGAATACGTTGGACAGGCAAGCTCTGGAAACACCATATATTTT.

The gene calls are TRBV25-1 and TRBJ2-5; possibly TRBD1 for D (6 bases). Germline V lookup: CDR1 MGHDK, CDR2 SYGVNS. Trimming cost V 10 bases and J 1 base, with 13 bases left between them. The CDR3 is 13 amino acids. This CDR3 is CATFRGSQETQYF. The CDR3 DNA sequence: TGTGCCACGTTTAGGGGGTCCCAAGAGACCCAGTACTTC.

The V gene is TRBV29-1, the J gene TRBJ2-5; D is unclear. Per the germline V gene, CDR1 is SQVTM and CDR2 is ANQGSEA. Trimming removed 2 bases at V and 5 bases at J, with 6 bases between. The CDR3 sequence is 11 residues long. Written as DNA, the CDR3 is TGCAGCGTTGAACAAACGGAGACCCAGTACTTC. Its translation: CSVEQTETQYF.

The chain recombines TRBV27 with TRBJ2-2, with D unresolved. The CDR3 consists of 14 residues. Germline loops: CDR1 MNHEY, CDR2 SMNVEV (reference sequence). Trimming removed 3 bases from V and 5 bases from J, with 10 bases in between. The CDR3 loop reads CASSFGWGTGELFF. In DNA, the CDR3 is TGTGCCAGCAGTTTCGGTTGGGGTACCGGGGAGCTGTTTTTT.

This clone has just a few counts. CDR3 protein: CASSPNSGGGPFQETQYF. Written as DNA, the CDR3 is TGTGCCAGCAGCCCAAATTCTGGGGGAGGGCCGTTCCAAGAGACCCAGTACTTC. This chain joins TRBV7-2 and TRBJ2-5; 7 positions agree with TRBD2. The CDR3 totals 18 residues. Germline CDR1 and CDR2: SGHTA and FQGNSA. V lost 5 bases, J lost 1 base, and 16 bases stayed unmatched.

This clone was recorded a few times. CDR3: CATSWGQGGETQYF. The DNA of the CDR3 is TGTGCCACCAGCTGGGGACAGGGCGGGGAGACCCAGTACTTC. The chain has TRBV15 and TRBJ2-5, with TRBD1 matching 9 bases. The V gene end was trimmed by 5 bases and the J gene end by 5 bases; junction bases not matched to a gene: 6. This CDR3 is 14 amino acids long. Germline loops: CDR1 LNHNV, CDR2 YYDKDF (reference sequence).

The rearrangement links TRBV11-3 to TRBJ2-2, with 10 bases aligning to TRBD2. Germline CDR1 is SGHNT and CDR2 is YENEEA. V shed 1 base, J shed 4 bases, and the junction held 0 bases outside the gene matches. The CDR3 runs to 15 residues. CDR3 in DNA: TGTGCCAGCAGCTTAGTAGCGGGAGGCACCGGGGAGCTGTTTTTT. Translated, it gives CASSLVAGGTGELFF.

CDR3 residues: CASRTGDRANYGYTF. The CDR3 nucleotides read TGCGCCAGCCGGACAGGGGACCGAGCTAACTATGGCTACACCTTC. This rearrangement joins TRBV5-1 to TRBJ1-2, with 9 positions matching TRBD1. Germline V gene data show CDR1 as SGHRS and CDR2 as YFSETQ. The V gene end was trimmed by 7 bases and the J gene end by 0 bases; junction bases not matched to a gene: 7. CDR3 length equals 15 residues.

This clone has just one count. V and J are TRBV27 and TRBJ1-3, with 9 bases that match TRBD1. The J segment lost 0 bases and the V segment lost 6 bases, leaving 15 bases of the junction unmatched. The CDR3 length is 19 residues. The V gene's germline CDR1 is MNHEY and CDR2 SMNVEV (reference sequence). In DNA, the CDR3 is TGTGCCAGCAGCCGATCCCCGGGACAGGGACGATACTCTGGAAACACCATATATTTT. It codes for CASSRSPGQGRYSGNTIYF.

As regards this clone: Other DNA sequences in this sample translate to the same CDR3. CDR3 DNA sequence: TGTGCCAGCAGTTTATTGCGGGAGGGCCTTTACGAGCAGTACTTC. Its protein product is CASSLLREGLYEQYF. The chain has TRBV28 and TRBJ2-7; 9 bases match TRBD2. Germline CDR1 MDHEN, CDR2 SYDVKM. CDR3 length: 15 amino acids. Unmatched junction bases numbered 5, after V lost 1 base and J lost 4 bases.

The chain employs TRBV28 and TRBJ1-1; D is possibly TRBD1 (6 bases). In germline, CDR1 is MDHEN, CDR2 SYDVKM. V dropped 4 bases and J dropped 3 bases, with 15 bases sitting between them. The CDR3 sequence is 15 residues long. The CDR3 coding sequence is TGTGCCAGCAGTTCAAGGGGGGCTCCCCACACTGAAGCTTTCTTT. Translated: CASSSRGAPHTEAFF. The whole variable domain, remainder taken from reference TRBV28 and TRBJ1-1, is DVKVTQSSRYLVKRTGEKVFLECVQDMDHENMFWYRQDPGLGLRLIYFSYDVKMKEKGDIPEGYSVSREKKERFSLILESASTNQTSMYLCASSSRGAPHTEAFFGQGTRLTVV.

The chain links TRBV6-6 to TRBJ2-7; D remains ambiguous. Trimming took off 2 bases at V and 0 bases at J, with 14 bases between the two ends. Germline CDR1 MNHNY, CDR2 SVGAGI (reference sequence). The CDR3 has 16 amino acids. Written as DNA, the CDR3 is TGTGCCAGCAGTTACCGTAAGTCAGCAACCTCCTACGAGCAGTACTTC. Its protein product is CASSYRKSATSYEQYF.

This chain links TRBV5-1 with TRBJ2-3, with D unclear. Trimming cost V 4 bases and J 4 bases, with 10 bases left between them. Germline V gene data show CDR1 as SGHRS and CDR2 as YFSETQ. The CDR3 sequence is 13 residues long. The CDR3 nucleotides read TGCGCCAGCAGCGAGGCTTTGGCAGATACGCAGTATTTT. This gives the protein CASSEALADTQYF.

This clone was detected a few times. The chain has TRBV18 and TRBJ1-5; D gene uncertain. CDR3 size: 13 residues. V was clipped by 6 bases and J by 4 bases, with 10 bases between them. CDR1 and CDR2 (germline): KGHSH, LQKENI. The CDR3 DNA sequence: TGTGCCAGCTCCCTCGCGGGGAATCAGCCCCAGCATTTT. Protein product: CASSLAGNQPQHF.

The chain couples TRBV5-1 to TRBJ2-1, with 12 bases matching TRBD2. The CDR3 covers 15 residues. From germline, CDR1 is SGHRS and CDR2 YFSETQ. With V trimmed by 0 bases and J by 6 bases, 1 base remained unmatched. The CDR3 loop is CASSLGTSGINEQFF. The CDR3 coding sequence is TGCGCCAGCAGCTTGGGGACTAGCGGGATCAATGAGCAGTTCTTC.

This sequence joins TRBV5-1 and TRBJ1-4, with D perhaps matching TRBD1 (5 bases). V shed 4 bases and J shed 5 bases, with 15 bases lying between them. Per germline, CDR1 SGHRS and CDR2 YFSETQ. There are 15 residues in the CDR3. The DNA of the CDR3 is TGCGCCAGCAGCCCGCTAGGGGCCAGGAATGAAAAACTGTTTTTT. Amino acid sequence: CASSPLGARNEKLFF.

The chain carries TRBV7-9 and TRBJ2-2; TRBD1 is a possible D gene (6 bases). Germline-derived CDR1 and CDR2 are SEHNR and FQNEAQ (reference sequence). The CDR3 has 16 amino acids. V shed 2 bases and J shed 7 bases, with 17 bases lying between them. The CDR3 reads CASSLRVRGVGGELFF. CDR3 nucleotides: TGTGCCAGCAGCTTAAGGGTCAGGGGAGTCGGCGGGGAGCTGTTTTTT.

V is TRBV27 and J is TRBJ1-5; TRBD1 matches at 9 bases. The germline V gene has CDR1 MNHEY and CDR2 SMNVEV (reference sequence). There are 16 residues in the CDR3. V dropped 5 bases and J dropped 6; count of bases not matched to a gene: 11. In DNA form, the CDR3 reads TGTGCCAGCAGTCCCTGGACAGGGGTGGTGGTTCAGCCCCAGCATTTT. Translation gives CASSPWTGVVVQPQHF.

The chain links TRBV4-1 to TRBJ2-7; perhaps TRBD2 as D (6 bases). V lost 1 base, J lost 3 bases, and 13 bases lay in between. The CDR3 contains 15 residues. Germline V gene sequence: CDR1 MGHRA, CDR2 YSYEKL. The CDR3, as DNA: TGCGCCAGCAGCCAAGGGTCGGGACTCTTCTACGAGCAGTACTTC. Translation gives CASSQGSGLFYEQYF.

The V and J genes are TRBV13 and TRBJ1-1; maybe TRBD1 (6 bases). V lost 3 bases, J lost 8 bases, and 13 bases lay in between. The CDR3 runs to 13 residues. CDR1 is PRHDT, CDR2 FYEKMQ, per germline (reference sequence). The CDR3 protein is CASSLILGTEAFF. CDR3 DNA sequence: TGTGCCAGCAGCTTGATTTTAGGGACAGAAGCTTTCTTT.